The clone carrying this T cell receptor beta chain has at least ten counts. The antigen remains unidentified. Profiling relied on immunoSEQ multiplex PCR, and the TCRdb table lists in-frame clones only, not all of them. The sample counts tens of thousands of clones, none seen once; the ten largest own over 1.3%. The V gene's germline CDR1 is LNHDA and CDR2 SQIVND (reference sequence). V dropped 10 bases and J dropped 6; count of bases not matched to a gene: 12. This CDR3 is built from 14 residues. The related graft donor's blood sample was taken on the day of bone marrow donation. The sample belongs to a study of T cells after posttransplantation cyclophosphamide. Study results and limitations: Donor CD8+ memory clones often dominated recipient blood repertoires at later times. Blood and skin or GI T cell repertoires showed limited TRB overlap. After PTCy, TRB diversity resembled that of CNI/methotrexate controls.

Sequenced material: PBMCs. This TCR was recovered from a man aged 50-59 years in good health, CMV-negative, and a related stem cell transplant donor. V and J are TRBV19 and TRBJ2-5; the match to TRBD1 covers 9 bases. In nucleotides, the CDR3 is TGTGCCACTAGAAAGGACAGGGGAGGGAAGACCCAGTACTTC. It is translated as CATRKDRGGKTQYF.